Detailed here is one T cell receptor beta chain. Methods used by the authors: Quantification of nucleated cells was approximated via reference gene primer amplification. The protocol was immunoSEQ multiplex PCR, while the TCRdb copy is restricted to in-frame clones and leaves out a portion. V and J calls plus clone size are reproduced from that table; the DNA served to infer D and trimming. Here the sample spans over 200,000 clones, roughly 87% being singletons. This CDR3 region has 14 residues. Per germline, CDR1 MNHEY and CDR2 SMNVEV (reference sequence). Deletions cut 5 bases from V and 0 bases from J, with 11 bases between. These data come from a study of blood T cell repertoires in COVID-19. Turning to the study itself: Researchers got acute and convalescent COVID-19 samples from the United States, Italy and Spain. The cDNA or gDNA used as material had been derived from T cells, B-cell-depleted T cells, or PBMCs.

The chain employs TRBV27 and TRBJ2-7; D remains ambiguous. The source material was peripheral blood. This clonotype originated in a woman between 18 and 29 years old who had recovered from COVID-19. Written as DNA, the CDR3 is TGTGCCAGCAGTCCCTCCTCCAGCTCCTACGAGCAGTACTTC. It codes for CASSPSSSSYEQYF.